These 30 T cell receptor beta chains were sequenced from one sample in a study of technical replicates of blood from a handful of donors. Measured with immunoSEQ multiplex PCR; TCRdb has only the in-frame clones, and not every one. The sample includes 50,000 to 70,000 clones, 75% to 95% of them seen just once. Input material: PBMCs. The receptor set was obtained from a human donor in good health. Some clones in this sample may be carry-over from other donors' samples.

The chain recombines TRBV7-2 with TRBJ2-7, with 7 bases lining up with TRBD1. The trim removed 3 bases at V and 5 bases at J, leaving 4 bases unmatched. Germline V gene lookup returns CDR1 SGHTA and CDR2 FQGNSA. This CDR3 comprises 13 residues. This CDR3 reads CASSFDRDNEQYF. CDR3 DNA: TGTGCCAGCAGCTTCGACAGGGATAACGAGCAGTACTTC.

The V gene is TRBV5-6, the J gene TRBJ1-2; 10 positions match TRBD1. The J segment lost 6 bases and the V segment lost 4 bases, leaving 6 bases of the junction unmatched. The CDR3 is 14 amino acids. Per the germline V gene, CDR1 is SGHDT and CDR2 is YYEEEE. The CDR3, as DNA: TGTGCCAGCAGCCCGGGACAGGGGTGGCATGGCTACACCTTC. It specifies CASSPGQGWHGYTF.

This chain connects TRBV7-3 to TRBJ1-1, with D tentatively TRBD1 (6 bases). Trimming removed 5 bases at V and 0 bases at J, with 16 bases between. Germline lookup yields CDR1 SGHTA and CDR2 FQGTGA. CDR3 size: 16 residues. CDR3 sequence reads: CASSPGDDSLNTEAFF. CDR3 sequence (DNA): TGTGCCAGCAGCCCAGGGGACGATTCTCTGAACACTGAAGCTTTCTTT.

The chain uses TRBV15 and TRBJ2-3, with 10 bases fitting TRBD2. This CDR3 comprises 16 residues. Germline CDR1 LNHNV, CDR2 YYDKDF (reference sequence). The V segment lost 3 bases and the J segment 0 bases; nucleotides outside the gene matches: 3. The chain's CDR3 is CATSRGTSASTDTQYF. The CDR3 nucleotides read TGTGCCACCAGCAGGGGGACTAGCGCTAGCACAGATACGCAGTATTTT.

The CDR3 nucleotides are TGTGCCAGCTCACCAGGGACAGGTGCTGGAAACACCATATATTTT. It is translated as CASSPGTGAGNTIYF. The chain carries TRBV18 and TRBJ1-3; TRBD1 matches at 8 bases. This CDR3 is 15 amino acids long. Germline trimming cut 2 bases from V and 2 bases from J; bases unmatched to any gene: 2. Germline CDR1 is KGHSH and CDR2 is LQKENI.

The CDR3 bases are TGTGCCAGCAGCTCCCAGGGATGGGGCACGCAGTATTTT. It specifies CASSSQGWGTQYF. This chain uses TRBV5-4 with TRBJ2-3; D perhaps matches TRBD1 (5 bases). This CDR3 is 13 amino acids long. Trimming removed 3 bases at V and 9 bases at J, with 14 bases between. Per the germline V gene, CDR1 is SGHNT and CDR2 is YYREEE (reference sequence).

This chain links TRBV18 with TRBJ2-5; 8 bases fit TRBD1. The V gene end was trimmed by 8 bases and the J gene end by 5 bases; junction bases not matched to a gene: 7. The germline CDR1 and CDR2 sequences are KGHSH and LQKENI. This CDR3 has 13 residues. CDR3 loop: CASRRQGMETQYF. The CDR3 coding sequence is TGTGCCAGCAGGCGACAGGGGATGGAGACCCAGTACTTC.

V is TRBV28 and J is TRBJ1-4, with a weak D call TRBD1 (5 bases). The CDR3 has 16 residues. CDR1 and CDR2 (germline): MDHEN, SYDVKM. The germline V and J ends were trimmed by 7 bases and 0 bases, with 15 bases remaining between them. This CDR3 reads CASITGARATNEKLFF. The CDR3 DNA is TGTGCCAGCATTACAGGTGCCCGCGCAACTAATGAAAAACTGTTTTTT. The whole variable domain, filled in from reference TRBV28 and TRBJ1-4, reads DVKVTQSSRYLVKRTGEKVFLECVQDMDHENMFWYRQDPGLGLRLIYFSYDVKMKEKGDIPEGYSVSREKKERFSLILESASTNQTSMYLCASITGARATNEKLFFGSGTQLSVL.

The rearrangement links TRBV7-8 to TRBJ1-1; D ambiguous. Trimming shortened V by 4 bases and J by 8 bases, and 17 bases separated the two germline ends. This CDR3 contains 14 residues. Germline V gene data show CDR1 as SGHVS and CDR2 as FQNEAQ. CDR3 nucleotides: TGTGCCAGCAGCTCCCTTGCCAAGGGAGCCGAAGCTTTCTTT. Translated: CASSSLAKGAEAFF.

V gene TRBV11-1 combines with J gene TRBJ2-4; the match to TRBD2 covers 10 bases. The CDR3 covers 16 residues. From germline, CDR1 is SGHAT and CDR2 FQDESV (reference sequence). Losses at the gene ends were 1 base for V and 2 bases for J; bases not matched to a gene: 2. CDR3 DNA: TGTGCCAGCAGCTTAGGGACTAGCGGACCCAAAAACATTCAGTACTTC. It translates to CASSLGTSGPKNIQYF.

V and J are TRBV9 and TRBJ2-5; 7 nucleotides align to TRBD2. The CDR3 is made up of 14 amino acids. Germline-derived CDR1 and CDR2 are SGDLS and YYNGEE. Trimming removed 3 bases from V and 4 bases from J; junction bases left unmatched: 6. The CDR3 DNA sequence: TGTGCCAGCAGCGCAAGAGGGACTACAGAGACCCAGTACTTC. Protein sequence: CASSARGTTETQYF.

The chain employs TRBV11-2 and TRBJ2-7; 11 bases agree with TRBD2. The CDR3 contains 17 residues. V shed 1 base and J 1 base; nucleotides not matched to a gene: 6. From germline, CDR1 is SGHAT and CDR2 FQNNGV. In DNA, the CDR3 is TGTGCCAGCAGCTTAGTGTTGTCTAGCGGGGGGTCCTACGAGCAGTACTTC. The encoded protein is CASSLVLSSGGSYEQYF.

The rearrangement links TRBV7-2 to TRBJ1-5, with D possibly being TRBD1 (5 bases). The CDR3 consists of 15 residues. Germline CDR1 SGHTA, CDR2 FQGNSA. Trimming left V 3 bases short and J 3 bases short, with 12 bases between. The CDR3 loop reads CASSFATAFNQPQHF. As DNA, the CDR3 is TGTGCCAGCAGCTTTGCGACAGCATTCAATCAGCCCCAGCATTTT.

This chain links TRBV9 with TRBJ1-2; 7 positions agree with TRBD1. This CDR3 is built from 15 residues. The V segment lost 0 bases and the J segment 4 bases; nucleotides outside the gene matches: 6. Germline CDR1 is SGDLS and CDR2 is YYNGEE. CDR3 sequence (DNA): TGTGCCAGCAGCGTAGGGGTGGACAGGATCTATGGCTACACCTTC. It translates to CASSVGVDRIYGYTF.

V usage is TRBV4-1 and J usage is TRBJ1-3; D not resolved. The CDR3 has 16 amino acids. V lost 0 bases to trimming and J lost 1 base, with 10 bases between them. The V gene's germline CDR1 is MGHRA and CDR2 YSYEKL. This CDR3 is CASSQDPQSSGNTIYF. CDR3 sequence (DNA): TGCGCCAGCAGCCAAGATCCCCAGTCATCTGGAAACACCATATATTTT.

This clone was counted a single time. CDR3 residues: CASSKGEEYGYTF. The CDR3 DNA is TGTGCCAGCAGCAAGGGAGAAGAGTATGGCTACACCTTC. The chain carries TRBV5-8 and TRBJ1-2; D is uncertain. Trimming left V 4 bases short and J 5 bases short, with 12 bases between. CDR3 length: 13 amino acids. Germline loops: CDR1 SGHTS, CDR2 YDEGEE.

The chain uses TRBV6-5 and TRBJ2-7, with D possibly TRBD1 on 6 matching bases. This CDR3 has 14 residues. CDR1 MNHEY and CDR2 SVGAGI come from the germline V gene. Trimming took off 6 bases at V and 5 bases at J, with 17 bases between the two ends. The CDR3 is CASRESRGVHEQYF. CDR3 nucleotide sequence: TGTGCCAGCAGAGAGTCCAGGGGTGTCCACGAGCAGTACTTC.

The chain has TRBV5-8 and TRBJ2-1; TRBD2 aligns across 9 bases. Germline trimming cut 0 bases from V and 9 bases from J; bases unmatched to any gene: 7. Per germline, CDR1 SGHTS and CDR2 YDEGEE. This CDR3 spans 15 amino acids. The CDR3 sequence: CASSLVASGTVEQFF. CDR3 in DNA: TGTGCCAGCAGCTTGGTGGCTAGCGGGACCGTTGAGCAGTTCTTC. Drawing the rest from reference TRBV5-8 and TRBJ2-1, the complete variable domain is EAGVTQSPTHLIKTRGQQATLRCSPISGHTSVYWYQQALGLGLQFLLWYDEGEERNRGNFPPRFSGRQFPNYSSELNVNALELEDSALYLCASSLVASGTVEQFFGPGTRLTVL.

As DNA, the CDR3 is TGTGCCAGCAGTGACGTGGGGGCAAGGTCCTATAATTCACCCCTCCACTTT. Its translation is CASSDVGARSYNSPLHF. The J gene is TRBJ1-6, the V gene TRBV6-4; a weak D match, TRBD1 (6 bases). Germline-derived CDR1 and CDR2 are MRHNA and SNTAGT. V lost 2 bases and J lost 1, with 12 bases in between. The CDR3 has 17 amino acids.

The chain is built from TRBV25-1 and TRBJ2-3, with 7 bases aligning to TRBD2. The V segment lost 5 bases and the J segment 2 bases; nucleotides outside the gene matches: 13. Looked up from germline, CDR1 is MGHDK and CDR2 is SYGVNS. The CDR3 runs to 17 residues. The DNA of the CDR3 is TGTGCCAGCAGTTCCCATCATGGCGGGGGTGTCACAGATACGCAGTATTTT. It translates to CASSSHHGGGVTDTQYF.

J is TRBJ1-3 and V is TRBV5-4, with a tentative D call TRBD1 (5 bases). The CDR3 has 14 residues. Looked up from germline, CDR1 is SGHNT and CDR2 is YYREEE (reference sequence). Trimming shortened V by 3 bases and J by 1 base, and 8 bases separated the two germline ends. The CDR3: CASSYTGSGNTIYF. The CDR3 DNA follows: TGTGCCAGCAGCTACACAGGTTCTGGAAACACCATATATTTT.

The chain joins TRBV7-8 to TRBJ1-5; D is uncertain. Looked up from germline, CDR1 is SGHVS and CDR2 is FQNEAQ. The CDR3 is 16 amino acids. The V gene lost 5 bases and the J gene lost 7 bases, with 21 bases spanning the gap. CDR3 protein: CASSPGGRVGNQPQHF. The CDR3 DNA sequence: TGTGCCAGCAGCCCTGGAGGGAGGGTAGGGAACCAGCCCCAGCATTTT.

This rearrangement joins TRBV18 to TRBJ2-3; no definite D call. Trimming left V 2 bases short and J 9 bases short, with 9 bases between. Germline CDR1 KGHSH, CDR2 LQKENI. The CDR3 runs 12 residues. CDR3 DNA sequence: TGTGCCAGCTCACCATCGTCCCCCACGCAGTATTTT. Its translation is CASSPSSPTQYF.

This clone has just a few counts. The chain carries TRBV2 and TRBJ2-2, with TRBD2 as a possible D gene (5 bases). Per the germline V gene, CDR1 is SNHLY and CDR2 is FYNNEI. Trimming pared 3 bases from V and 5 bases from J, leaving 16 bases between. This CDR3 has 16 residues. DNA of the CDR3: TGTGCCAGCAGTGAGCCTGGGCTCTCGGGGACCGGGGAGCTGTTTTTT. This translates into CASSEPGLSGTGELFF. Full variable domain (missing parts from reference TRBV2 and TRBJ2-2): EPEVTQTPSHQVTQMGQEVILRCVPISNHLYFYWYRQILGQKVEFLVSFYNNEISEKSEIFDDQFSVERPDGSNFTLKIRSTKLEDSAMYFCASSEPGLSGTGELFFGEGSRLTVL.

The chain employs TRBV13 and TRBJ1-2; TRBD1 might be the D (5 bases). In germline, CDR1 is PRHDT, CDR2 FYEKMQ (reference sequence). The CDR3 is made up of 12 amino acids. V was clipped by 4 bases and J by 6 bases, with 9 bases between them. Here the CDR3 DNA reads TGTGCCAGCAGCTCAGGGTCGGATGGCTACACCTTC. It encodes CASSSGSDGYTF. Complete variable domain (other parts from reference TRBV13 and TRBJ1-2): AAGVIQSPRHLIKEKRETATLKCYPIPRHDTVYWYQQGPGQDPQFLISFYEKMQSDKGSIPDRFSAQQFSDYHSELNMSSLELGDSALYFCASSSGSDGYTFGSGTRLTVV.

DNA for the CDR3: TGTGCCAGCAGCCGGGACAGAAGCACAGATACGCAGTATTTT. Protein product: CASSRDRSTDTQYF. This chain connects TRBV27 to TRBJ2-3, with TRBD1 identical over 7 bases. Trimming at V came to 6 bases and at J to 0 bases, leaving 3 bases not matched to a gene. The CDR3 contains 14 residues. Germline V gene sequence: CDR1 MNHEY, CDR2 SMNVEV (reference sequence).

In DNA, the CDR3 is TGTGCCATCAGTGAGCGTCCAGGGGGCGGTGCCTACGAGCAGTACTTC. It encodes CAISERPGGGAYEQYF. The chain combines TRBV10-3 with TRBJ2-7, with 8 bases lining up with TRBD1. Germline-derived CDR1 and CDR2 are ENHRY and SYGVKD. Trimming cost V 2 bases and J 2 bases; bases outside gene matches: 8. The length of the CDR3 is 16 residues.

The rearrangement links TRBV5-4 to TRBJ1-2, with D perhaps TRBD1 (6 bases). Between the trimmed V and J ends, which lost 3 bases and 3 bases, there was a span of 12 bases. The CDR3 has 14 amino acids. Germline V gives CDR1 SGHNT, CDR2 YYREEE (reference sequence). CDR3 sequence (DNA): TGTGCCAGCAGCTCACTAGAGGGGGACTATGGCTACACCTTC. Its translation: CASSSLEGDYGYTF.

The V gene is TRBV5-1, the J gene TRBJ1-4, with D maybe TRBD1 (5 bases). Germline CDR1 reads SGHRS; CDR2 reads YFSETQ. The CDR3 has 14 residues. Deletions cut 0 bases from V and 6 bases from J, with 9 bases between. The CDR3 DNA reads TGCGCCAGCAGCTTGGGGGGGGGATATGAAAAACTGTTTTTT. Translated: CASSLGGGYEKLFF. The full variable domain, completed using reference TRBV5-1 and TRBJ1-4, is KAGVTQTPRYLIKTRGQQVTLSCSPISGHRSVSWYQQTPGQGLQFLFEYFSETQRNKGNFPGRFSGRQFSNSRSEMNVSTLELGDSALYLCASSLGGGYEKLFFGSGTQLSVL.

This chain connects TRBV6-1 to TRBJ2-3; tentative D call: TRBD2 (7 bases). V dropped 2 bases and J dropped 5 bases, with 17 bases sitting between them. This CDR3 spans 16 amino acids. In germline, CDR1 is MNHNS, CDR2 SASEGT. This CDR3 reads CASSELLGGLEDTQYF. The CDR3, as DNA: TGTGCCAGCAGTGAATTACTGGGGGGGCTGGAAGATACGCAGTATTTT.